This T cell receptor beta chain was retrieved from a study of cytomegalovirus exposure and HLA in healthy donors. PCR primers comprised 60 Vbeta and 13 Jbeta primers. Using immunoSEQ multiplex PCR, the repertoire was profiled, and TCRdb retains in-frame clones only, with some absent. The sample yields 150,000 to 200,000 clones, 80% to 85% seen once. CDR3 size: 14 residues. Looked up from germline, CDR1 is SEHNR and CDR2 is FQNEAQ (reference sequence). Losses at the gene ends were 3 bases for V and 6 bases for J; bases not matched to a gene: 3. This receptor was identified in a male donor in good health and CMV-seropositive. The rearrangement joins TRBV7-9 to TRBJ1-4; 8 nucleotides agree with TRBD1. Sequences were obtained from PBMCs. The DNA of the CDR3 is TGTGCCAGCAGCTTCACAGGGGGGGATGAAAAACTGTTTTTT. Its protein product is CASSFTGGDEKLFF.